The 21 T cell receptor beta chains given below trace back to one sample, sequenced in a study of resident and recirculating memory T cells in vitiligo (dated by TCRdb to the late 2010s). The library was produced with the immunoSEQ multiplex PCR assay. This is the immuneACCESS table as TCRdb keeps it, with only in-frame sequences that have V and J called. A part of the clones is gone; compared with another copy, unresolved V genes explain less than half, and the rest is unexplained. A total of 75,000 to 85,000 clones appear in this sample, about 91% of them only once. Together, the top ten hold around 5.1% of the sample. Sequenced material: blood. These TCRs come from a male donor with vitiligo.

The V gene is TRBV28, the J gene TRBJ1-5, with D hard to call. The CDR3 is 13 amino acids. The V gene's germline CDR1 is MDHEN and CDR2 SYDVKM. The V and J ends lost 2 bases and 5 bases respectively, with 7 bases between them. CDR3 nucleotides: TGTGCCAGCAGTTTACTAATTCATCAGCCCCAGCATTTT. Translating gives CASSLLIHQPQHF.

The chain combines TRBV2 with TRBJ1-5; D is ambiguous. Per germline, CDR1 SNHLY and CDR2 FYNNEI. The CDR3 covers 16 residues. The V and J ends lost 6 bases and 3 bases respectively, with 18 bases between them. The CDR3 DNA reads as TGTGCCAGCAGCGACCGTGGAGGGTATAACAATCAGCCCCAGCATTTT. It encodes CASSDRGGYNNQPQHF.

Written as DNA, the CDR3 is TGTGCCAGTTCTCGGGAGGGGATGAACACTGAAGCTTTCTTT. It encodes CASSREGMNTEAFF. The chain links TRBV2 to TRBJ1-1; perhaps TRBD1 as D (5 bases). Trimming took off 9 bases at V and 0 bases at J, with 14 bases between the two ends. The CDR3 is 14 residues long. From germline, CDR1 is SNHLY and CDR2 FYNNEI.

CDR3 nucleotides: TGTGCCAGCAGCTCAGGACCGGGGTCTCTGTTCTTC. It specifies CASSSGPGSLFF. The genes are TRBV28 and TRBJ2-1; D perhaps matches TRBD2 (5 bases). V was shortened by 6 bases and J by 15 bases, with 18 bases between the two germline ends. The CDR3 has 12 amino acids. CDR1 is MDHEN, CDR2 SYDVKM, per germline.

This clone has just one count. The chain links TRBV5-6 to TRBJ1-1; 9 bases align to TRBD1. Per the germline V gene, CDR1 is SGHDT and CDR2 is YYEEEE. V lost 4 bases and J lost 4; bases outside the gene matches: 11. CDR3 length equals 16 residues. In nucleotides, the CDR3 is TGTGCCAGCAGCCACTTGGGACAGGGTGTTGGCACTGAAGCTTTCTTT. It encodes CASSHLGQGVGTEAFF.

The chain uses TRBV19 and TRBJ2-7, with a tentative D call TRBD1 (6 bases). CDR3 length equals 13 residues. The V end was cut by 5 bases, the J end by 3 bases, with 11 bases between. The germline V gene encodes CDR1 LNHDA and CDR2 SQIVND (reference sequence). This CDR3 is CASSVGQIYEQYF. DNA of the CDR3: TGTGCCAGTAGTGTGGGACAAATCTACGAGCAGTACTTC.

This chain uses TRBV6-1 with TRBJ2-4; 15 nucleotides line up with TRBD2. With V trimmed by 2 bases and J by 4 bases, 3 bases remained unmatched. Germline V gene data show CDR1 as MNHNS and CDR2 as SASEGT. This CDR3 has 17 amino acids. In DNA form, the CDR3 reads TGTGCCAGCAGTGAAAGGACTAGCGGGAGGGCGAAAAACATTCAGTACTTC. As protein: CASSERTSGRAKNIQYF.

J is TRBJ2-7 and V is TRBV14; D perhaps matches TRBD2 (5 bases). Per germline, CDR1 SGHDN and CDR2 FVKESK. The CDR3 is made up of 13 amino acids. Deletions cut 1 base from V and 7 bases from J, with 11 bases between. As DNA, the CDR3 is TGTGCCAGCAGCCAAGGGCCGGGGTGGGAGCAGTACTTC. Translation: CASSQGPGWEQYF. Full variable domain (outside the CDR3, taken from reference TRBV14 and TRBJ2-7): EAGVTQFPSHSVIEKGQTVTLRCDPISGHDNLYWYRRVMGKEIKFLLHFVKESKQDESGMPNNRFLAERTGGTYSTLKVQPAELEDSGVYFCASSQGPGWEQYFGPGTRLTVT.

The chain is built from TRBV7-9 and TRBJ1-2, with D tentatively TRBD1 (6 bases). Trimming pared 1 base from V and 3 bases from J, leaving 9 bases between. There are 14 residues in the CDR3. Germline V gene data show CDR1 as SEHNR and CDR2 as FQNEAQ (reference sequence). The CDR3: CASSLGQAYYGYTF. The CDR3, as DNA: TGTGCCAGCAGCTTAGGACAGGCATACTATGGCTACACCTTC.

This clone came up once. V and J are TRBV18 and TRBJ1-3; D is unclear. The V gene lost 5 bases and the J gene lost 3 bases, with 17 bases spanning the gap. This CDR3 has 16 residues. Germline values: CDR1 KGHSH, CDR2 LQKENI. CDR3 sequence: CASSNNDREGGNTIYF. DNA for the CDR3: TGTGCCAGCTCAAACAACGACCGGGAAGGTGGAAACACCATATATTTT.

This clone was counted a single time. The gene calls are TRBV10-2 and TRBJ2-7; TRBD2 matches at 14 bases. Germline CDR1 and CDR2: WSHSY and SAAADI. The ends lost 6 bases at V and 6 bases at J; junction bases unmatched: 19. The CDR3 sequence is 19 residues long. The CDR3 reads CASSRQKGLAGVSAAEQYF. CDR3 sequence (DNA): TGCGCCAGCAGCCGACAGAAGGGACTAGCGGGAGTATCGGCAGCCGAGCAGTACTTC.

The chain combines TRBV7-9 with TRBJ1-5, with unresolved D. Trimming shortened V by 5 bases and J by 4 bases, and 9 bases separated the two germline ends. This CDR3 has 13 residues. CDR1 and CDR2 from the germline V gene are SEHNR and FQNEAQ (reference sequence). In DNA form, the CDR3 reads TGTGCCAGCAGCCCGGGAGGGAATCAGCCCCAGCATTTT. Its translation is CASSPGGNQPQHF.

The rearrangement joins TRBV28 to TRBJ1-2; 8 bases are a match to TRBD1. Germline assignment: CDR1 MDHEN and CDR2 SYDVKM. V dropped 5 bases and J dropped 8; count of bases not matched to a gene: 7. The CDR3 totals 13 residues. The CDR3 DNA sequence: TGTGCCAGCAGTACCCTGACAGGGGACGGCTACACCTTC. Translation gives CASSTLTGDGYTF.

This chain uses TRBV10-3 with TRBJ2-7, with TRBD1 identical over 9 bases. J lost 4 bases, V lost 2 bases, and 6 bases had no gene match. This CDR3 is 15 amino acids long. In germline, CDR1 is ENHRY, CDR2 SYGVKD. Written as DNA, the CDR3 is TGTGCCATCAGTGAGGGACAGGGGATGAGGTACGAGCAGTACTTC. It codes for CAISEGQGMRYEQYF.

This sequence joins TRBV4-1 and TRBJ1-4; D may be TRBD1 (6 bases). The CDR3 runs 15 residues. V was pared by 1 base and J by 1 base, with 7 bases between. Germline assignment: CDR1 MGHRA and CDR2 YSYEKL. The CDR3 spells CASSQVQGTNEKLFF. The CDR3 DNA reads TGCGCCAGCAGCCAAGTACAGGGAACTAATGAAAAACTGTTTTTT.

The chain joins TRBV11-1 to TRBJ2-1, with D perhaps TRBD2 (5 bases). V lost 5 bases, J lost 8 bases, and 22 bases lay in between. The CDR3 sequence is 16 residues long. The V gene's germline CDR1 is SGHAT and CDR2 FQDESV (reference sequence). The CDR3 loop is CASSRLGGFENHEQFF. In DNA form, the CDR3 reads TGTGCCAGCAGCCGCCTGGGCGGGTTCGAGAACCATGAGCAGTTCTTC.

The chain employs TRBV9 and TRBJ1-1; 10 bases map to TRBD1. The J segment lost 8 bases and the V segment lost 4 bases, leaving 8 bases of the junction unmatched. Germline V CDR1 and CDR2: SGDLS, YYNGEE. This CDR3 is 14 amino acids long. CDR3 sequence (DNA): TGTGCCAGCAGCTTAGGGACAGGGGATGTAGAAGCTTTCTTT. Its protein is CASSLGTGDVEAFF.

This clone came up a few times. This sequence joins TRBV28 and TRBJ1-5; D call uncertain. The CDR3 has 12 amino acids. The germline V gene has CDR1 MDHEN and CDR2 SYDVKM. Deletions cut 6 bases from V and 7 bases from J, with 10 bases between. The CDR3 bases are TGTGCCAGCAGCTGGGGAGGGCAGCCCCAGCATTTT. Protein: CASSWGGQPQHF.

J is TRBJ2-3 and V is TRBV7-9; D is perhaps TRBD1 (5 bases). The CDR3 sequence is 15 residues long. Germline CDR1 and CDR2: SEHNR and FQNEAQ (reference sequence). V lost 1 base to trimming and J lost 6 bases, with 14 bases between them. DNA for the CDR3: TGTGCCAGCAGCTTAGGCCAGGGCGTCGTCGATACGCAGTATTTT. It yields the protein CASSLGQGVVDTQYF.

The genes are TRBV27 and TRBJ1-1; D is uncertain. In germline, CDR1 is MNHEY, CDR2 SMNVEV (reference sequence). This CDR3 comprises 13 residues. V was clipped by 3 bases and J by 5 bases, with 10 bases between them. The CDR3 DNA reads as TGTGCCAGCAGTTTCTCCCCGGGGACTGAAGCTTTCTTT. This gives the protein CASSFSPGTEAFF.

The chain is built from TRBV7-3 and TRBJ1-1; 7 positions match TRBD1. With V trimmed by 1 base and J by 5 bases, 7 bases remained unmatched. CDR1 and CDR2 from the germline V gene are SGHTA and FQGTGA. This CDR3 region has 15 residues. The CDR3 bases are TGTGCCAGCAGCTTAATAAGACAGGGTAGGACTGAAGCTTTCTTT. This sequence encodes CASSLIRQGRTEAFF.